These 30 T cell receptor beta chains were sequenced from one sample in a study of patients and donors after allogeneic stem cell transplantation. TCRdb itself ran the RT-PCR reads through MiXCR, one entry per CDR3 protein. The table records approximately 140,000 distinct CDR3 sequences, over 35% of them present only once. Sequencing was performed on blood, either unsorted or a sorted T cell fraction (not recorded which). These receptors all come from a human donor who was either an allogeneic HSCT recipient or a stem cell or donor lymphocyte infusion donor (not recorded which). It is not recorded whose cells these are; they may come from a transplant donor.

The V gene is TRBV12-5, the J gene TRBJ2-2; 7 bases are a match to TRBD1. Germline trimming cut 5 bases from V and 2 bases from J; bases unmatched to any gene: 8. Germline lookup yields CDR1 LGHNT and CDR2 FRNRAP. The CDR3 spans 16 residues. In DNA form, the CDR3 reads TGTGCTAGTGGTATACGGACAGGAGAAAACACCGGGGAGCTGTTTTTT. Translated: CASGIRTGENTGELFF.

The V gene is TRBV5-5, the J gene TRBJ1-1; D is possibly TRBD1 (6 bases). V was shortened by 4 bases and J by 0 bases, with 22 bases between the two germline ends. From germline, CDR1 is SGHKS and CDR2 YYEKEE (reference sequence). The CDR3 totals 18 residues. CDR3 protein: CASSPVTGISVMNTEAFF. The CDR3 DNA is TGTGCCAGCAGCCCGGTTACAGGGATTAGCGTCATGAACACTGAAGCTTTCTTT.

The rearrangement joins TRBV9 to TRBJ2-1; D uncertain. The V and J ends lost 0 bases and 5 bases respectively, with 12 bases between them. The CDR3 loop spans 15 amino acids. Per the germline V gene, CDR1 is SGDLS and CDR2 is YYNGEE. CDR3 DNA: TGTGCCAGCAGCGTAGATTTGGGGTTAGACAATGAGCAGTTCTTC. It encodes CASSVDLGLDNEQFF.

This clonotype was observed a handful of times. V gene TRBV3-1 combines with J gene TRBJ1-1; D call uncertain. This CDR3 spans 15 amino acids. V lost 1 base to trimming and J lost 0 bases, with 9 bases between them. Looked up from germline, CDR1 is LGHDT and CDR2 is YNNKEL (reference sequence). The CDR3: CASSQAIKMNTEAFF. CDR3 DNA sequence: TGTGCCAGCAGCCAAGCTATCAAGATGAACACTGAAGCTTTCTTT. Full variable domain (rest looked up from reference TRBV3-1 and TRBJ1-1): DTAVSQTPKYLVTQMGNDKSIKCEQNLGHDTMYWYKQDSKKFLKIMFSYNNKELIINETVPNRFSPKSPDKAHLNLHINSLELGDSAVYFCASSQAIKMNTEAFFGQGTRLTVV.

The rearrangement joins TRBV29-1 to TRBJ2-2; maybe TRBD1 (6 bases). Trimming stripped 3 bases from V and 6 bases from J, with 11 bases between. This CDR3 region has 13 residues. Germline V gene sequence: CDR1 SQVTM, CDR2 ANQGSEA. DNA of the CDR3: TGCAGCGTTGATGGTGGGGGCCCCGGGGAGCTGTTTTTT. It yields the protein CSVDGGGPGELFF.

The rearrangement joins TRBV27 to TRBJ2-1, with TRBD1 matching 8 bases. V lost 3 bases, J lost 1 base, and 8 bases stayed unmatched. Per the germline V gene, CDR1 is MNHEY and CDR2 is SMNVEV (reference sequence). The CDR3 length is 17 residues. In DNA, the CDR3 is TGTGCCAGCAGTTTCTCTTTCGGACAGGGATCCTACAATGAGCAGTTCTTC. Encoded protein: CASSFSFGQGSYNEQFF.

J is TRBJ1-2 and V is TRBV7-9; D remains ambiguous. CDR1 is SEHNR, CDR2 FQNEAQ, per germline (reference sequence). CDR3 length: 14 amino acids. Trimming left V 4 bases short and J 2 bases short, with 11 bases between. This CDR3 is CASSSGAVNYGYTF. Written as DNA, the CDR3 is TGTGCCAGCAGCTCGGGAGCCGTAAACTATGGCTACACCTTC.

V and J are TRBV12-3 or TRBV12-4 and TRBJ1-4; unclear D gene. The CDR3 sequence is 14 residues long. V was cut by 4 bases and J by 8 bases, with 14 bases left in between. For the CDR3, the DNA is TGTGCCAGCAGTTACCGGACGGCGAGGGAAAAACTGTTTTTT. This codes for CASSYRTAREKLFF.

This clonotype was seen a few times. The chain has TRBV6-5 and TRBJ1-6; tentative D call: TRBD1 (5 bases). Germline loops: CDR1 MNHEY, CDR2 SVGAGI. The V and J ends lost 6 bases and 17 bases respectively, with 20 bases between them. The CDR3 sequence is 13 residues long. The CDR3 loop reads CASSPSRGSSFHF. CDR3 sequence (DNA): TGTGCCAGCAGCCCTAGTAGGGGAAGCTCTTTCCACTTT.

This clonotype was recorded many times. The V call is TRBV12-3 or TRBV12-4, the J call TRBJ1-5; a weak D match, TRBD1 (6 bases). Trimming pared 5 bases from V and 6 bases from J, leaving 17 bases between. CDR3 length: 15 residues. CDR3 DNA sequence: TGTGCCAGCAGTCCACCACAGGGAGGCGGTCAGCCCCAGCATTTT. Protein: CASSPPQGGGQPQHF.

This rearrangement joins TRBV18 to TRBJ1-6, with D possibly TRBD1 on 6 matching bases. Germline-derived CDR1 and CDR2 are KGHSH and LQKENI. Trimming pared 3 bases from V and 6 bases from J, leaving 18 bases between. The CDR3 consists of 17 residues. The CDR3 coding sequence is TGTGCCAGCTCACCCAAATCGGGGGGCTTGGGTAATTCACCCCTCCACTTT. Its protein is CASSPKSGGLGNSPLHF. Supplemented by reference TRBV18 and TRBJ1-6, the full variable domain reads NAGVMQNPRHLVRRRGQEARLRCSPMKGHSHVYWYRQLPEEGLKFMVYLQKENIIDESGMPKERFSAEFPKEGPSILRIQQVVRGDSAAYFCASSPKSGGLGNSPLHFGNGTRLTVT.

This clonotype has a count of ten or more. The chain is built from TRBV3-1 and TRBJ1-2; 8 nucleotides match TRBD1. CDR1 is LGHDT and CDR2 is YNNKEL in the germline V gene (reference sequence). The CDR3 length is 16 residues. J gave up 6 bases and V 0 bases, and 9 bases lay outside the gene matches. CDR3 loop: CASSQDAMDREHGYTF. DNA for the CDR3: TGTGCCAGCAGCCAAGATGCGATGGACAGGGAACATGGCTACACCTTC. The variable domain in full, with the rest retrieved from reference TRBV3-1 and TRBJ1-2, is DTAVSQTPKYLVTQMGNDKSIKCEQNLGHDTMYWYKQDSKKFLKIMFSYNNKELIINETVPNRFSPKSPDKAHLNLHINSLELGDSAVYFCASSQDAMDREHGYTFGSGTRLTVV.

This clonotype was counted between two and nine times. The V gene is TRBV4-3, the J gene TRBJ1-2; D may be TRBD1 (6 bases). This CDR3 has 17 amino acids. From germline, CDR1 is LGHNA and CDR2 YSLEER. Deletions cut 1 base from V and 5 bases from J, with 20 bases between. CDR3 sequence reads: CASSQAFESRGLYGYTF. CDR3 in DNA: TGCGCCAGCAGCCAAGCCTTCGAGAGCAGGGGCCTATATGGCTACACCTTC.

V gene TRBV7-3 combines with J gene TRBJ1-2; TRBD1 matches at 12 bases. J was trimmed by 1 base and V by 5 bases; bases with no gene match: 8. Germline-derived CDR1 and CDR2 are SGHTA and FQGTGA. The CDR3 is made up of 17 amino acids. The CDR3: CASSQRDRGPYNYGYTF. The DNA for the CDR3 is TGTGCCAGCAGCCAAAGGGACAGGGGGCCTTATAACTATGGCTACACCTTC. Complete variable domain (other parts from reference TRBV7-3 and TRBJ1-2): GAGVSQTPSNKVTEKGKYVELRCDPISGHTALYWYRQSLGQGPEFLIYFQGTGAADDSGLPNDRFFAVRPEGSVSTLKIQRTERGDSAVYLCASSQRDRGPYNYGYTFGSGTRLTVV.

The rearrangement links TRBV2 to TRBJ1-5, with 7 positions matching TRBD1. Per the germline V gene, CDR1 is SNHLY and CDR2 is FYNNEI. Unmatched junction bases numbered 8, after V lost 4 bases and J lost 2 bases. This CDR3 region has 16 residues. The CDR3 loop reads CASSGKGGSGNQPQHF. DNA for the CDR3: TGTGCCAGCAGTGGGAAAGGGGGCTCGGGCAATCAGCCCCAGCATTTT.

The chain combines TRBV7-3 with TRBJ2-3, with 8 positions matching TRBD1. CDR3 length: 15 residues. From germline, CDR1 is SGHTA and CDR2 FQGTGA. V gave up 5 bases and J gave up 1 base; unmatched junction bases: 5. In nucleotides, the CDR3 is TGTGCCAGCAGCCAGACAGGGGTCGGCACAGATACGCAGTATTTT. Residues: CASSQTGVGTDTQYF.

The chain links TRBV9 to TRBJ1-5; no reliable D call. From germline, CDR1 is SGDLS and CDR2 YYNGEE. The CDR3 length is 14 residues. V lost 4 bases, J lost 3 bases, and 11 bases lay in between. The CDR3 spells CASSQDGFNQPQHF. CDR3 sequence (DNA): TGTGCCAGCAGCCAGGATGGTTTCAATCAGCCCCAGCATTTT.

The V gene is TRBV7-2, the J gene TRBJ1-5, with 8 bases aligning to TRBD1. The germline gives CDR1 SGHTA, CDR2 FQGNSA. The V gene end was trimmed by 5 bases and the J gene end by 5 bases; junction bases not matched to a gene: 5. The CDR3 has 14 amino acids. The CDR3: CASSRQGTDQPQHF. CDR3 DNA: TGTGCCAGCAGCAGACAGGGGACGGATCAGCCCCAGCATTTT. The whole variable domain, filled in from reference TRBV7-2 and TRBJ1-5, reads GAGVSQSPSNKVTEKGKDVELRCDPISGHTALYWYRQSLGQGLEFLIYFQGNSAPDKSGLPSDRFSAERTGGSVSTLTIQRTQQEDSAVYLCASSRQGTDQPQHFGDGTRLSIL.

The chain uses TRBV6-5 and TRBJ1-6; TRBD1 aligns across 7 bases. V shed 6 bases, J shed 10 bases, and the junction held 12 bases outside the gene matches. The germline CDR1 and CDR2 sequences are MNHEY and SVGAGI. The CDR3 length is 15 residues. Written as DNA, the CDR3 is TGTGCCAGCAGCAACCCGCGACAGGGAGAATCACCCCTCCACTTT. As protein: CASSNPRQGESPLHF.

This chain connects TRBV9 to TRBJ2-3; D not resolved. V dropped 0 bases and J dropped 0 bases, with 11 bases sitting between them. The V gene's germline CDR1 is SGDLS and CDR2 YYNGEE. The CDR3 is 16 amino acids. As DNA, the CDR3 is TGTGCCAGCAGCGTAGGCTGGCCTCTTAGCACAGATACGCAGTATTTT. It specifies CASSVGWPLSTDTQYF.

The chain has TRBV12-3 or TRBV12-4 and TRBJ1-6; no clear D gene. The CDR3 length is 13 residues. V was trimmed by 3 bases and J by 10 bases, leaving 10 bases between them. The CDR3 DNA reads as TGTGCCAGCAGTTTCGACCCGAAATCACCCCTCCACTTT. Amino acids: CASSFDPKSPLHF.

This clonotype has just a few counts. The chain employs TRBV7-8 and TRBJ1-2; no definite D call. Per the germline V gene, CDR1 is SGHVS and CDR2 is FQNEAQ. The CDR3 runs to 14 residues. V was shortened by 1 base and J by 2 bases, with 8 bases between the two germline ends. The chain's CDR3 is CASSLGRANYGYTF. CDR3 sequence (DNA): TGTGCCAGCAGCTTAGGAAGGGCCAACTATGGCTACACCTTC.

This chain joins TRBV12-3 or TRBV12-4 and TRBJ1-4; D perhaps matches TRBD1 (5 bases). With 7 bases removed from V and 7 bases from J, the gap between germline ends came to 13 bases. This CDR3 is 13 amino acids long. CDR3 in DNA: TGTGCCAGCACTACGACAGAGGGTGAAAAACTGTTTTTT. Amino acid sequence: CASTTTEGEKLFF.

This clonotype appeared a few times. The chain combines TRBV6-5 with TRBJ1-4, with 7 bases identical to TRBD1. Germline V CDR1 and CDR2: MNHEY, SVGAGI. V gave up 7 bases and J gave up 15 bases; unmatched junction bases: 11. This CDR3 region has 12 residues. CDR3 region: CASNSGTAKMFF. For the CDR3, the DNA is TGTGCCAGCAACTCCGGGACAGCCAAAATGTTTTTT.

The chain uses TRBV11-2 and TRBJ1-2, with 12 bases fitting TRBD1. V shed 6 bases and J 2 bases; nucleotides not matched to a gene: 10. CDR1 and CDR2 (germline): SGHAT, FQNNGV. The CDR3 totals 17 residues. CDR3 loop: CASRHGTGGKSNYGYTF. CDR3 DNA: TGTGCCAGCAGGCACGGGACAGGGGGCAAGTCAAACTATGGCTACACCTTC.

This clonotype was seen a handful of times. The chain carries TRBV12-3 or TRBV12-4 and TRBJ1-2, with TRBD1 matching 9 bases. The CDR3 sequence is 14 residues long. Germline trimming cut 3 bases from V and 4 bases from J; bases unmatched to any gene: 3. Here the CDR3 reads CASSLGQGAYGYTF. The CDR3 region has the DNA TGTGCCAGCAGTTTGGGACAGGGTGCCTATGGCTACACCTTC.

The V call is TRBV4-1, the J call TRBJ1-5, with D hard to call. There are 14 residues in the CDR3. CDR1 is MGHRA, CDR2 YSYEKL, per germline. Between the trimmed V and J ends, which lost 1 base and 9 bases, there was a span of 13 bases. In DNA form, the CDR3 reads TGCGCCAGCAGCCAAGTGGCGGTACCGCCGCCCCAGCATTTT. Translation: CASSQVAVPPPQHF.

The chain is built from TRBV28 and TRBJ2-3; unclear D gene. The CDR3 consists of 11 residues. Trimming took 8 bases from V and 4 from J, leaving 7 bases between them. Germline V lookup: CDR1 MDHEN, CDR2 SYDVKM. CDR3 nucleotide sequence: TGTGCCAGCGGATTTTCAGATACGCAGTATTTT. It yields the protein CASGFSDTQYF.

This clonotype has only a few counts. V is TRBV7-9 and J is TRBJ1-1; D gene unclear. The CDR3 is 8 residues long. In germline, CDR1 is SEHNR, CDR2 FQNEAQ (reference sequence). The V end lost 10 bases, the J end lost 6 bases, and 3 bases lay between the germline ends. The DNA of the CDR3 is TGTGCCACCTCTGAAGCTTTCTTT. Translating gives CATSEAFF.

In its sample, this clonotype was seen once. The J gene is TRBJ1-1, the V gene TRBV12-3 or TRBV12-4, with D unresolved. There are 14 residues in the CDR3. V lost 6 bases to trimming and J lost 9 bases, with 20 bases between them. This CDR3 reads CASRSQVGSSKAFF. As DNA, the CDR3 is TGTGCCAGCAGATCCCAGGTTGGAAGTTCTAAAGCTTTCTTT.